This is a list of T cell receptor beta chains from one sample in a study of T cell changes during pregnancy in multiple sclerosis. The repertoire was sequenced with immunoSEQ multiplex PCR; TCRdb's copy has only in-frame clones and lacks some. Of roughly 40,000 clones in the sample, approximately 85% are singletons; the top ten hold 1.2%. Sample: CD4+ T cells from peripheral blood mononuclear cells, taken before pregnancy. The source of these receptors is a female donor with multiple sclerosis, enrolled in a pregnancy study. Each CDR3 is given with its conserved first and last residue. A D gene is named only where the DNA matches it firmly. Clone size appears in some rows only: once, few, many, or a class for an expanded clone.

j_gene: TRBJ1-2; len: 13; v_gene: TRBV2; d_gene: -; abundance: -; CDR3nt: TGTGCCAGCACTACCGGGACAATGATTGGCTACACCTTC; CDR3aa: CASTTGTMIGYTF
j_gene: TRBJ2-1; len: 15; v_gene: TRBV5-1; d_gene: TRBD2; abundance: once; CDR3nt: TGCGCCAGCAGCTTGCCTAGCGGGGGGACAGATGAGCAGTTCTTC; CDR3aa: CASSLPSGGTDEQFF
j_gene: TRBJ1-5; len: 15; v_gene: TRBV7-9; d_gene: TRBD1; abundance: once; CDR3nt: TGTGCCAGCAGCCCCGACGGCAGGGGGGATCAGCCCCAGCATTTT; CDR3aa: CASSPDGRGDQPQHF
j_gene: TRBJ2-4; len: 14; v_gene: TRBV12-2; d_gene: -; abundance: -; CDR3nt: TGTGCAAGTCCCCAGACAGATATAGTTGATGGTCCGTACTTC; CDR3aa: CASPQTDIVDGPYF
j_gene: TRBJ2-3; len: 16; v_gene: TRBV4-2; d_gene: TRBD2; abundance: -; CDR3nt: TGTGCCAGCAGCCGCGGGACTAGCGGGAACGCCGATACGCAGTATTTT; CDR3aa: CASSRGTSGNADTQYF
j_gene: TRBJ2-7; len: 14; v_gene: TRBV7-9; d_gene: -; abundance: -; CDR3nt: TGTGCCAGCAGCTTATCAGGGGAAGAAGACGAGCAGTACTTC; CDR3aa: CASSLSGEEDEQYF
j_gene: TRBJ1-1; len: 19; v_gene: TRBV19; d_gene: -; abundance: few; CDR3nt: TGTGCCAGTAGTAGCCCTAGGGGGAGCTGGGGGCTCATGAACACTGAAGCTTTCTTT; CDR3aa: CASSSPRGSWGLMNTEAFF
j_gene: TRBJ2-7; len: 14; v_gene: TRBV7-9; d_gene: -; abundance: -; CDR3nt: TGTGCCAGCAGCCAACGGGACATCGACTACGAGCAGTACTTC; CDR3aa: CASSQRDIDYEQYF
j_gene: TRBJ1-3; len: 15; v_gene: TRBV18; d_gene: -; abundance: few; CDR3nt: TGTGCCAGCTCGCTTGATAGCAGCTCTGGAAACACCATATATTTT; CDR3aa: CASSLDSSSGNTIYF
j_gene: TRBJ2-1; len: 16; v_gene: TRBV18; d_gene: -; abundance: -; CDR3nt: TGTGCCAGCTCACTGGAGTACGGGACTCTGGTCGGGGAGCAGTTCTTC; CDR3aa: CASSLEYGTLVGEQFF
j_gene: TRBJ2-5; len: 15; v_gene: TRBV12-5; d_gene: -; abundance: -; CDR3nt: TGTGCTAGTGGTAAAAGGGGGGGAGAGCAAGAGACCCAGTACTTC; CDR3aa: CASGKRGGEQETQYF
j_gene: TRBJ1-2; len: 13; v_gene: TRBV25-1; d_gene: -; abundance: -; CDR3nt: TGTGCCAGCAACACGGACAGATTCTATGGCTACACCTTC; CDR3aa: CASNTDRFYGYTF
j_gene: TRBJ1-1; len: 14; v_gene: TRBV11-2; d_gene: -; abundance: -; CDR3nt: TGTGCCAGCAGCTTAGACTCGGCGGACACTGAAGCTTTCTTT; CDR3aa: CASSLDSADTEAFF
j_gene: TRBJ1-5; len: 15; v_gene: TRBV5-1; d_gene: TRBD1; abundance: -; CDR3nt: TGCGCCAGCAGCCCGCAGGGGGATAGCAATCAGCCCCAGCATTTT; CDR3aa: CASSPQGDSNQPQHF
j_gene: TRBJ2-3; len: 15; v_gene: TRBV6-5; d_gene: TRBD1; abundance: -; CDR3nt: TGTGCCAGCAGCCGGGGACAGGGGGGCACAGATACGCAGTATTTT; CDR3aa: CASSRGQGGTDTQYF
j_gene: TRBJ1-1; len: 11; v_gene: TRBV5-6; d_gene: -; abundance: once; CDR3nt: TGTGCCAGCAGCTTGTTATTGGAAGCTTTCTTT; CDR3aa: CASSLLLEAFF
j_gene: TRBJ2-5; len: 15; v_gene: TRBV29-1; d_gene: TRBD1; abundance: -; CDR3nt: TGCAGCGTTGAACGTGGGACAGGGGGCGTGGAGACCCAGTACTTC; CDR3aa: CSVERGTGGVETQYF
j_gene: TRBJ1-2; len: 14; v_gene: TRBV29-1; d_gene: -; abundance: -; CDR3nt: TGCAGCGTTGCGGACAGAACCGCTAACTATGGCTACACCTTC; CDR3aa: CSVADRTANYGYTF
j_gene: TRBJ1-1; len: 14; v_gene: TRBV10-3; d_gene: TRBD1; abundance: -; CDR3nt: TGTGCCATCAGTTGGGGACAGGGAGAAACTGAAGCTTTCTTT; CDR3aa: CAISWGQGETEAFF
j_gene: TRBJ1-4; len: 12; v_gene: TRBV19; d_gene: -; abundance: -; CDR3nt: TGTGCCAGTAAGGGACTTGGAGAAAAACTGTTTTTT; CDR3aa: CASKGLGEKLFF
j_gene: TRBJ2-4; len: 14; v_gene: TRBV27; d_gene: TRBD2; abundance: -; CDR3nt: TGTGCCAGCAGTTATACTAGCGGGAAAAACATTCAGTACTTC; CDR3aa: CASSYTSGKNIQYF
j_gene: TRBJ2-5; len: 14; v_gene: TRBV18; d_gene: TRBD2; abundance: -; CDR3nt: TGTGCCAGCTCACCACCGGCTAGCGGAAAGACCCAGTACTTC; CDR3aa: CASSPPASGKTQYF
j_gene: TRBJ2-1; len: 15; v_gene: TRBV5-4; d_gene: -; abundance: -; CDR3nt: TGTGCCAGCACCACTCTAGCGAACGGCTACAATGAGCAGTTCTTC; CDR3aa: CASTTLANGYNEQFF
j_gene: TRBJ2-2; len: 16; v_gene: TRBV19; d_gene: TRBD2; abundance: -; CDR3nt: TGTGCCAGTAGTCCGGGACTAGCGGGAGCGGCCGGGGAGCTGTTTTTT; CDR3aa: CASSPGLAGAAGELFF
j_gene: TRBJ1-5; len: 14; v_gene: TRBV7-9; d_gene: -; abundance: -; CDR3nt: TGTGCCAGCAGCTTAAGGGGCGGCAATCAGCCCCAGCATTTT; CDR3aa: CASSLRGGNQPQHF
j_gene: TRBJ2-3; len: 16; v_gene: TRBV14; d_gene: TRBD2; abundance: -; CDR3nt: TGTGCCAGCAGCCGGGAAAAGCGGGAGAGGGCAGATACGCAGTATTTT; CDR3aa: CASSREKRERADTQYF
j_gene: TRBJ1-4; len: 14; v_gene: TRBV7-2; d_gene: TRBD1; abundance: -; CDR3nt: TGTGCCAGCAGCCCCGGACAGGCTAATGAAAAACTGTTTTTT; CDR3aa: CASSPGQANEKLFF
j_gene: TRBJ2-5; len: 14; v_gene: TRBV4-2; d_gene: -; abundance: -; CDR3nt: TGTGCCAGCAGCCAAGTCGCGGTAGAAGAGACCCAGTACTTC; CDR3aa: CASSQVAVEETQYF
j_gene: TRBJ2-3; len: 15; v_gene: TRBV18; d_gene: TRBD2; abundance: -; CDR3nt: TGTGCCAGCTCACCACTAGCGGGAGACGCAGATACGCAGTATTTT; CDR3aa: CASSPLAGDADTQYF
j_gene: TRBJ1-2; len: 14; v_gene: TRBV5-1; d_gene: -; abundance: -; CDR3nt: TGCGCCAGCAGCTTGACCGGGGAATTGAAGCTCTTCTTCTTC; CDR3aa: CASSLTGELKLFFF
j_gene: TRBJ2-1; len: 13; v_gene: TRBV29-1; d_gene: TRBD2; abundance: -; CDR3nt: TGCAGCGTCGCGTGGCGGGAGAAGGGTGAGCAGTTCTTC; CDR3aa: CSVAWREKGEQFF
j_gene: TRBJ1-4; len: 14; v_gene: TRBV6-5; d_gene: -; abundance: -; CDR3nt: TGTGCCAGCAGTTCTCGGTATTTAAAAGAAAAACTGTTTTTT; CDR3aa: CASSSRYLKEKLFF
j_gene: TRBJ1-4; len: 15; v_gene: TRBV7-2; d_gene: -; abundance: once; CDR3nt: TGTGCCAGCAGCGCGCGGGACCCAATAGGTGAAAAACTGTTTTTT; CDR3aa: CASSARDPIGEKLFF
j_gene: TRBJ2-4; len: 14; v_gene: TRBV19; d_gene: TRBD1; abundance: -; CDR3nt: TGTGCCAGTAGGGATGGACAGGGAAAAAACATTCAGTACTTC; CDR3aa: CASRDGQGKNIQYF
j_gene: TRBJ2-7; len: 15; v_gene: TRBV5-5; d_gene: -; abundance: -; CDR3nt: TGTGCCAGCAGCTTAGCGCCTAGTCCCTTCTACGAGCAGTACTTC; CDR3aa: CASSLAPSPFYEQYF
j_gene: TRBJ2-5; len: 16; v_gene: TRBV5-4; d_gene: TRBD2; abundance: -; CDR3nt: TGTGCCAGCAGCTTGGGAGGAGCGGGACTAAAAGAGACCCAGTACTTC; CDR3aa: CASSLGGAGLKETQYF
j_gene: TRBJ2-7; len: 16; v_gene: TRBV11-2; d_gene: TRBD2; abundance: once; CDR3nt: TGTGCCAGCAGCAAAAGGGGGACTAGCGGAGGGTACGAGCAGTACTTC; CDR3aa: CASSKRGTSGGYEQYF
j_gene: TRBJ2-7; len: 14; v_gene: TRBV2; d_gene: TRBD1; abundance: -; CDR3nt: TGTGCCAGCAGTTCAGGGACAGGGGACTACGAGCAGTACTTC; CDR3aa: CASSSGTGDYEQYF
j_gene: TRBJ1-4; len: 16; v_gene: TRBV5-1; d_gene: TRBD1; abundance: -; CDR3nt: TGCGCCAGCAGCTTGTTAGGGGGCGTCGGGGATGAAAAACTGTTTTTT; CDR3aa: CASSLLGGVGDEKLFF
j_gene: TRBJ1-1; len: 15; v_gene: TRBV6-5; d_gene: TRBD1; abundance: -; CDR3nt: TGTGCCAGCAGACGGGACAGGGAGGCGCGTTCGTCAGCTTTCTTT; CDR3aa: CASRRDREARSSAFF
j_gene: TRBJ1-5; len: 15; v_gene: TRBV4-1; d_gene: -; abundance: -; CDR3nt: TGCGCCAGCAGCCTAGGAGAATGGAGCAATCAGCCCCAGCATTTT; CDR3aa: CASSLGEWSNQPQHF
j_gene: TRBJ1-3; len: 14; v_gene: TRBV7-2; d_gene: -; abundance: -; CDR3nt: TGTGCCAGCAGCTTTAATCCCTCTGGAAACACCATATATTTT; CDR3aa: CASSFNPSGNTIYF
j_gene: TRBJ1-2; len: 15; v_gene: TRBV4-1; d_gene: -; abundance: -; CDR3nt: TGCGCCAGCAGCCAAGTAGGGGATCCATGGTATGGCTACACCTTC; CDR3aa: CASSQVGDPWYGYTF
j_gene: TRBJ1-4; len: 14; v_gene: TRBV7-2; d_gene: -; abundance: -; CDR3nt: TGTGCCAGCAGCTTAACAGGGTTTGGCGAAAAACTGTTTTTT; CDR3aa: CASSLTGFGEKLFF
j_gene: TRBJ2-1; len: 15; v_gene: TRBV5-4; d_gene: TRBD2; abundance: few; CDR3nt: TGTGCCAGCAGCTCCACTAGCGGGAGTTGGAATGAGCAGTTCTTC; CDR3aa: CASSSTSGSWNEQFF
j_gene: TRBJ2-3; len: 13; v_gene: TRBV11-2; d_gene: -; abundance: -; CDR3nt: TGTGCCAGCAGCCCGGGGAGCACAGATACGCAGTATTTT; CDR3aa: CASSPGSTDTQYF
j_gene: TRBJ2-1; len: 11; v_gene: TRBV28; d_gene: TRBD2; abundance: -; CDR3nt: TGTGCCAGCAGTTCGGGAGGGAAGCAGTTCTTC; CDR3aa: CASSSGGKQFF
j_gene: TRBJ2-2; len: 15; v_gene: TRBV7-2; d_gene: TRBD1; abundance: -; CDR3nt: TGTGCCAGCAGCTGGGACAGGGGGCACACCGGGGAGCTGTTTTTT; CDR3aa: CASSWDRGHTGELFF
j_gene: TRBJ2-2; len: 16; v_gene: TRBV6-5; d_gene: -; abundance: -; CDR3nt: TGTGCCAGCAGTTACTCGATGGGGCTAGTCGCCGGGGAGCTGTTTTTT; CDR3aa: CASSYSMGLVAGELFF
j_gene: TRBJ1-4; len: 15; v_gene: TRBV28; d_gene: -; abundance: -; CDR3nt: TGTGCCAGCAGTCCTCGGGGGGGGACTAATGAAAAACTGTTTTTT; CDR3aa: CASSPRGGTNEKLFF
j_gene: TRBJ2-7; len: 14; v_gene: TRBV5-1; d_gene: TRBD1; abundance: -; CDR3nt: TGCGCCAGCAGCCAGGGACAGGGCTCCTACGAGCAGTACTTC; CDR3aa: CASSQGQGSYEQYF
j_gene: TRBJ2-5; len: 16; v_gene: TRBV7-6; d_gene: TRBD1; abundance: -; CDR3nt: TGTGCCAGCAGCGCCCGACAGGGTCGGGGCGCAGAGACCCAGTACTTC; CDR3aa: CASSARQGRGAETQYF
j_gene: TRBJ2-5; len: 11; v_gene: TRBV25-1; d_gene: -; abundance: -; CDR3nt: TGTGCCAGCAGTATATCGGAGACCCAGTACTTC; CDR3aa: CASSISETQYF
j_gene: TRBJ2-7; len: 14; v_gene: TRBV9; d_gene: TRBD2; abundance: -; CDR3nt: TGTGCCAGCAGCGTAGTTAGTTGGGGGGGCGAGCAGTACTTC; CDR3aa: CASSVVSWGGEQYF